This T cell receptor beta chain was captured in a study of Graves' ophthalmopathy and Graves' hyperthyroidism (dated by TCRdb to 2017 to 2018). Study-wide context: Peripheral blood was collected at initial diagnosis, prior to any treatment. TCR beta repertoire signatures were used to distinguish Graves' ophthalmopathy from Graves' hyperthyroidism and to predict progression to ophthalmopathy. In total, under 150 blood samples were TCR-sequenced: fewer than 50 ophthalmopathy, 80 or so hyperthyroidism and roughly 17 hyperthyroidism-to-ophthalmopathy patients. To explore V-J signatures that separate ophthalmopathy from hyperthyroidism, a discovery set of approximately 100 patients was enrolled, consisting of about 45 with ophthalmopathy and around 57 with stable hyperthyroidism. An independent validation cohort was composed of approximately 18 hyperthyroidism patients and about 17 patients who later progressed from hyperthyroidism to ophthalmopathy. In about 6 hyperthyroidism patients, T-cell repertoires of thyroid tissue and blood were compared. Following sample collection, hyperthyroidism patients were given methimazole at a starting dose of 30 mg daily, and ophthalmopathy patients were given high-dose intravenous methylprednisolone. The research as a whole found: In cross-validation, the 13-signature model distinguished ophthalmopathy from stable hyperthyroidism with about 87% sensitivity and approximately 81% specificity, and in the test set the corresponding values were about 80% and 75%. No statistical method was used to predetermine the sample size, and group allocation was not hidden from the investigators. In validation, the model predicted ophthalmopathy progression with about 70% sensitivity and around 72% specificity; more than ten predicted patients were CT-confirmed with GO in a median of about 7.1 months. Among expanded thyroid clonotypes with frequency above 0.001, most also showed up in blood, which suggests that blood repertoires may reflect the thyroid immune response.

The V end loses 1 base and the J end loses 6 bases, and a stretch of 15 bases separates them. The CDR3 measures 15 amino acids from cysteine to phenylalanine. CDR3 DNA only is kept here, 45 bases in frame from base 1. CDR1 is given as MNHEY and CDR2 as SMNVEV, both from the germline V gene (reference sequence). Patients with ophthalmopathy had moderately to severely active disease, with a Clinical Activity Score of 3 or more, a NOSPECS grade of 4 or more, and a disease duration of less than 3 months. Patients with other autoimmune diseases, uncontrolled infections, pregnancy or lactation were excluded. Clinical symptoms, serum thyroxine, TRAb, thyroid ultrasound and orbital computed tomography were used for diagnosis. Ficoll-Paque density gradient centrifugation was used to isolate PBMCs from approximately 11 ml of fresh peripheral blood. Total RNA was extracted with Trizol reagent and quality-checked on an Agilent 2100 Bioanalyzer.

For repertoire sequencing, TCR beta CDR3 regions were amplified from RNA transcripts. A first-round RT-PCR used HTBI primers with the Qiagen OneStep RT-PCR kit, followed by a second-round multiplex PCR, size selection and purification. The libraries underwent paired-end sequencing with 100 bp reads on an Illumina HiSeq2000. Under the source paper's analysis protocol: Reads were processed with SOAPnuke, discarding reads with adapters, uncalled bases, mean Phred below 15, or no exact constant-primer or identifier match. COPE v1.2.5 was used to merge the high-quality paired reads. Unique nucleotide sequences were defined as clonotypes and aligned to IMGT TRB V, D and J references using MiTCR v1.1. The analysis was limited to V-J combinations with a frequency above 0.0001, which together covered approximately 99% of repertoires. For each V-J combination, a TCR clonal expansion and chaos score was defined as the ratio of F50 clonal expansion to chaos observed in the TCRdist matrix. Welch's t-statistics and random forest were used to narrow the features down to 13 V-J combinations, which were then fed into a naive Bayes classifier. Thyroid-blood repertoire similarity was quantified with the Morisita-Horn index. TCRdb cleaned the public reads at Q25 with fastp, built clones with MiXCR and kept in-frame beta chains. All rows with the same CDR3 protein become a single entry with the most common DNA and genes. In this record, the V and J calls reflect TCRdb's handling and not the investigators' own analysis. The sample table records 300,000 to 350,000 distinct CDR3 sequences; roughly 17% of these occur just once. In total, the top ten clones hold around 12% of the sample.

This clonotype appeared many times. Its specific antigen is unknown. The sample holds no much larger clone one base away, and base qualities are not on file. The chain links TRBV27 with TRBJ1-2; the D gene is perhaps TRBD1, on 5 matching bases. This TCR was recovered from an adult man with Graves' ophthalmopathy. Sequencing input: peripheral blood. In nucleotide form, the sequence is TGTGCCAGCAGTTTATACGGGACTCCTGTGGATGGCTACACCTTC. This encodes CASSLYGTPVDGYTF.